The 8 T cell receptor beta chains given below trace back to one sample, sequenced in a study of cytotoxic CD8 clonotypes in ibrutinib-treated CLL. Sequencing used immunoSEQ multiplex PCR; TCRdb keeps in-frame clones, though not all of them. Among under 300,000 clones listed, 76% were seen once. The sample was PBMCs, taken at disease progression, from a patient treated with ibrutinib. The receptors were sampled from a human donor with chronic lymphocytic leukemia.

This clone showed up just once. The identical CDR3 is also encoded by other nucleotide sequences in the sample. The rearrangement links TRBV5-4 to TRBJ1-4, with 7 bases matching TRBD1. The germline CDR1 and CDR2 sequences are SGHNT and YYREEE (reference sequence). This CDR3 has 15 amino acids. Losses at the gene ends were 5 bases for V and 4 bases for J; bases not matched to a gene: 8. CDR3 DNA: TGTGCCAGCAGTGAGAATAGGGGGCTTAATGAAAAACTGTTTTTT. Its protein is CASSENRGLNEKLFF.

CDR3 DNA sequence: TGTGCCAGCAGCTTTGGGTCCGATCGGGAGACCCAGTACTTC. Its translation: CASSFGSDRETQYF. J is TRBJ2-5 and V is TRBV11-2; the D is unclear. The CDR3 is 14 amino acids. Germline CDR1 reads SGHAT; CDR2 reads FQNNGV. The V end lost 3 bases, the J end lost 5 bases, and 13 bases lay between the germline ends. The full variable domain, in which reference TRBV11-2 and TRBJ2-5 provide the parts outside the CDR3, is EAGVAQSPRYKIIEKRQSVAFWCNPISGHATLYWYQQILGQGPKLLIQFQNNGVVDDSQLPKDRFSAERLKGVDSTLKIQPAKLEDSAVYLCASSFGSDRETQYFGPGTRLLVL.

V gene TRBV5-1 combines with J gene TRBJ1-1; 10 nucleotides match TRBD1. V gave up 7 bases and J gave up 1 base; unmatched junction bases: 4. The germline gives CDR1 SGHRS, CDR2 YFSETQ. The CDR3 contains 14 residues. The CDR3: CASETGGPNTEAFF. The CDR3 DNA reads TGCGCCAGCGAGACAGGGGGCCCGAACACTGAAGCTTTCTTT.

As DNA, the CDR3 is TGTGCCCGGGGCTGGACAGGGGTCATCGATGAGCAGTTCTTC. It translates to CARGWTGVIDEQFF. V is TRBV7-9 and J is TRBJ2-1; 9 bases are a match to TRBD1. The trim removed 11 bases at V and 8 bases at J, leaving 13 bases unmatched. The germline V gene has CDR1 SEHNR and CDR2 FQNEAQ (reference sequence). This CDR3 comprises 14 residues.

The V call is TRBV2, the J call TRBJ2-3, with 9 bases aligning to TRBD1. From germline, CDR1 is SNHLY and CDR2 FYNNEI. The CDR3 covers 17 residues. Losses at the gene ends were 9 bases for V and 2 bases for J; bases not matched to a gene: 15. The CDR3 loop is CASTNRGLLGATDTQYF. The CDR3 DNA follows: TGTGCCAGTACTAACAGGGGGCTCCTAGGGGCCACAGATACGCAGTATTTT. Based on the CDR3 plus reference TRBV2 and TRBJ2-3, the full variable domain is EPEVTQTPSHQVTQMGQEVILRCVPISNHLYFYWYRQILGQKVEFLVSFYNNEISEKSEIFDDQFSVERPDGSNFTLKIRSTKLEDSAMYFCASTNRGLLGATDTQYFGPGTRLTVL.

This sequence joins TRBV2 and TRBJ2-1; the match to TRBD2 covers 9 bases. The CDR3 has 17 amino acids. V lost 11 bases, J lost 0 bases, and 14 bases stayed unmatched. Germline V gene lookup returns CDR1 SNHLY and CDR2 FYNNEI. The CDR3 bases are TGTGCCCAGCATGGGCTAGCGGGGACGAGCTCCTACAATGAGCAGTTCTTC. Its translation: CAQHGLAGTSSYNEQFF.

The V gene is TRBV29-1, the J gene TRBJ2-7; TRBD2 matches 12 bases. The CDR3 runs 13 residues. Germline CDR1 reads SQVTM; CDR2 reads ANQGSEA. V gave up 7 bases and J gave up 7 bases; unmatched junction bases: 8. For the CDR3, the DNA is TGCAGCGCGGGGAGGACTAGCGGGGCGGAGCAGTACTTC. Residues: CSAGRTSGAEQYF.

This CDR3 is CASSNTGGISDTQYF. The CDR3 nucleotides read TGTGCCAGCAGCAATACAGGGGGTATCTCAGATACGCAGTATTTT. The chain employs TRBV11-3 and TRBJ2-3; 8 bases fit TRBD1. This CDR3 is built from 15 residues. Germline V gives CDR1 SGHNT, CDR2 YENEEA. V lost 5 bases and J lost 4; bases outside the gene matches: 8.